This entry features one T cell receptor beta chain sequence. The antigen is not known. The CDR3 runs 13 residues. Germline CDR1 reads SQVTM; CDR2 reads ANQGSEA. V trimming: 4 bases; J trimming: 5 bases; junction bases outside the gene matches: 6. This record comes from a study of cytomegalovirus exposure and HLA in healthy donors. Findings and limits, study-wide: Altogether, 150 to 200 TCR beta chains were recorded as cytomegalovirus-associated.

TCRdb keeps only in-frame clones here, not all; method: immunoSEQ multiplex PCR. This table holds about 140,000 clones, approximately 87% found once. Sequencing was performed on PBMCs. V and J are TRBV29-1 and TRBJ2-7; 9 bases are shared with TRBD2. The sequence was collected from a man younger than 35 in good health and CMV-seronegative. CDR3 DNA: TGCAGCGTTGCCGGGACTAGCATCCACGAGCAGTACTTC. Translating it yields CSVAGTSIHEQYF.